What follows are 15 T cell receptor beta chains derived from one specimen sequenced in a study of cytomegalovirus exposure and HLA in healthy donors. The PCR was carried out with 60 Vbeta primers and 13 Jbeta primers. Clones were sequenced by immunoSEQ multiplex PCR, and TCRdb holds only the in-frame ones, with some missing. The table lists 150,000 to 200,000 clones, with 0.7% to 1% in the top ten. Sequencing used PBMCs. The source is a woman aged 18-35 years in good health and CMV-seropositive.

V gene TRBV5-6 combines with J gene TRBJ2-1; D perhaps matches TRBD2 (6 bases). The CDR3 sequence is 15 residues long. Germline V gene sequence: CDR1 SGHDT, CDR2 YYEEEE. Trimming took 6 bases from V and 12 from J, leaving 25 bases between them. CDR3 sequence (DNA): TGTGCCAGCACCACCTGGGGGGTCAGTCCCACTCCGCAGTTCTTC. Residues: CASTTWGVSPTPQFF.

The chain has TRBV7-9 and TRBJ1-2; D might be TRBD1 (5 bases). The germline CDR1 and CDR2 sequences are SEHNR and FQNEAQ (reference sequence). This CDR3 has 19 amino acids. V lost 1 base, J lost 3 bases, and 24 bases lay in between. This chain's CDR3 is CASSLGGAGYWADDYGYTF. CDR3 DNA: TGTGCCAGCAGCTTAGGTGGGGCCGGCTATTGGGCGGATGACTATGGCTACACCTTC.

The gene calls are TRBV11-2 and TRBJ2-7; D is perhaps TRBD2 (6 bases). V lost 5 bases to trimming and J lost 4 bases, with 9 bases between them. The germline gives CDR1 SGHAT, CDR2 FQNNGV. This CDR3 contains 12 residues. CDR3 loop: CASSQEGYEQYF. The CDR3 nucleotides read TGTGCCAGCAGCCAGGAGGGGTACGAGCAGTACTTC.

This chain uses TRBV5-1 with TRBJ1-5, with D possibly TRBD1 on 5 matching bases. The length of the CDR3 is 13 residues. Trimming pared 5 bases from V and 4 bases from J, leaving 10 bases between. Looked up from germline, CDR1 is SGHRS and CDR2 is YFSETQ. CDR3 residues: CASSRDRNQPQHF. CDR3 sequence (DNA): TGCGCCAGCAGTCGCGACAGAAATCAGCCCCAGCATTTT. Full variable domain (rest looked up from reference TRBV5-1 and TRBJ1-5): KAGVTQTPRYLIKTRGQQVTLSCSPISGHRSVSWYQQTPGQGLQFLFEYFSETQRNKGNFPGRFSGRQFSNSRSEMNVSTLELGDSALYLCASSRDRNQPQHFGDGTRLSIL.

This chain joins TRBV2 and TRBJ2-5; 7 bases are a match to TRBD1. Trimming removed 0 bases from V and 3 bases from J; junction bases left unmatched: 1. CDR1 and CDR2 from the germline V gene are SNHLY and FYNNEI. CDR3 length: 14 amino acids. The CDR3: CASSEAGGEETQYF. CDR3 DNA sequence: TGTGCCAGCAGTGAAGCAGGGGGCGAAGAGACCCAGTACTTC.

The chain carries TRBV5-1 and TRBJ1-1, with 7 bases matching TRBD1. V trimming: 3 bases; J trimming: 2 bases; junction bases outside the gene matches: 7. The CDR3 sequence is 15 residues long. Germline V gene sequence: CDR1 SGHRS, CDR2 YFSETQ. CDR3 nucleotide sequence: TGCGCCAGCAGCTGGCAGGGGGGTTCTAACACTGAAGCTTTCTTT. Encoded protein: CASSWQGGSNTEAFF.

The rearrangement joins TRBV9 to TRBJ2-3; 9 bases are shared with TRBD2. Per the germline V gene, CDR1 is SGDLS and CDR2 is YYNGEE. V was pared by 5 bases and J by 4 bases, with 8 bases of the junction left unmatched. CDR3 size: 15 residues. The CDR3 nucleotides are TGTGCCAGCAGGCGGAGCGGGGGGAGCTCAGATACGCAGTATTTT. It codes for CASRRSGGSSDTQYF.

The chain carries TRBV9 and TRBJ2-5; 8 bases are a match to TRBD2. J lost 5 bases, V lost 5 bases, and 8 bases had no gene match. Germline-derived CDR1 and CDR2 are SGDLS and YYNGEE. The CDR3 is made up of 14 amino acids. For the CDR3, the DNA is TGTGCCAGCAGTTCTGGACTAGCTGGTGAGACCCAGTACTTC. Translating gives CASSSGLAGETQYF. Supplemented by reference TRBV9 and TRBJ2-5, the full variable domain reads DSGVTQTPKHLITATGQRVTLRCSPRSGDLSVYWYQQSLDQGLQFLIQYYNGEERAKGNILERFSAQQFPDLHSELNLSSLELGDSALYFCASSSGLAGETQYFGPGTRLLVL.

The gene calls are TRBV19 and TRBJ2-2, with D perhaps TRBD1 (5 bases). Germline V gives CDR1 LNHDA, CDR2 SQIVND (reference sequence). This CDR3 comprises 15 residues. V shed 5 bases and J shed 5 bases, with 15 bases lying between them. For the CDR3, the DNA is TGTGCCAGTAGTTTCAGGGTTAAAATAACCGGGGAGCTGTTTTTT. It specifies CASSFRVKITGELFF.

The rearrangement uses TRBV10-3 and TRBJ1-2; the match to TRBD1 covers 7 bases. With V trimmed by 7 bases and J by 4 bases, 9 bases remained unmatched. This CDR3 region has 14 residues. Germline V gene sequence: CDR1 ENHRY, CDR2 SYGVKD. The DNA of the CDR3 is TGTGCCATCACCGGTACAGGGGAAGCCTATGGCTACACCTTC. Translating gives CAITGTGEAYGYTF.

As for this clone: One end of the junction fails to match germline, which may point to a read error. V and J are TRBV11-2 and TRBJ2-1, with 7 bases aligning to TRBD2. Looked up from germline, CDR1 is SGHAT and CDR2 is FQNNGV. The CDR3 consists of 14 residues. The CDR3: CASSLGAARTSPIF. DNA of the CDR3: TGTGCCAGCAGCTTAGGGGCCGCGAGGACTAGTCCTATCTTC.

V is TRBV9 and J is TRBJ2-5; 8 nucleotides line up with TRBD1. CDR1 is SGDLS, CDR2 YYNGEE, per germline. The J segment lost 11 bases and the V segment lost 4 bases, leaving 10 bases of the junction unmatched. The CDR3 spans 13 residues. The CDR3 nucleotides read TGTGCCAGCAGCACCGGACAGGGACGGGAGCAGTACTTC. Amino acids: CASSTGQGREQYF.

V gene TRBV5-5 combines with J gene TRBJ1-1; 11 bases agree with TRBD1. The trim removed 3 bases at V and 4 bases at J, leaving 8 bases unmatched. There are 16 residues in the CDR3. CDR1 is SGHKS, CDR2 YYEKEE, per germline (reference sequence). CDR3 amino acids: CASSYLAGTGGTEAFF. For the CDR3, the DNA is TGTGCCAGCAGCTACTTGGCCGGGACAGGGGGCACTGAAGCTTTCTTT.

This rearrangement joins TRBV5-6 to TRBJ2-7, with 12 bases that match TRBD2. Germline V CDR1 and CDR2: SGHDT, YYEEEE. After removal of 3 bases from V and 5 bases from J, the junction contained 9 bases not matched to a gene. This CDR3 has 16 amino acids. In DNA form, the CDR3 reads TGTGCCAGCAGCTCCACAACTAGCGGGAGGCCGGACGAGCAGTACTTC. It translates to CASSSTTSGRPDEQYF.

This chain uses TRBV7-3 with TRBJ2-2; D gene unclear. Germline CDR1 SGHTA, CDR2 FQGTGA. The CDR3 sequence is 16 residues long. With 5 bases removed from V and 2 bases from J, the gap between germline ends came to 15 bases. The CDR3 sequence: CASSTPPRDNTGELFF. CDR3 nucleotide sequence: TGTGCCAGCAGCACCCCCCCACGAGATAACACCGGGGAGCTGTTTTTT.